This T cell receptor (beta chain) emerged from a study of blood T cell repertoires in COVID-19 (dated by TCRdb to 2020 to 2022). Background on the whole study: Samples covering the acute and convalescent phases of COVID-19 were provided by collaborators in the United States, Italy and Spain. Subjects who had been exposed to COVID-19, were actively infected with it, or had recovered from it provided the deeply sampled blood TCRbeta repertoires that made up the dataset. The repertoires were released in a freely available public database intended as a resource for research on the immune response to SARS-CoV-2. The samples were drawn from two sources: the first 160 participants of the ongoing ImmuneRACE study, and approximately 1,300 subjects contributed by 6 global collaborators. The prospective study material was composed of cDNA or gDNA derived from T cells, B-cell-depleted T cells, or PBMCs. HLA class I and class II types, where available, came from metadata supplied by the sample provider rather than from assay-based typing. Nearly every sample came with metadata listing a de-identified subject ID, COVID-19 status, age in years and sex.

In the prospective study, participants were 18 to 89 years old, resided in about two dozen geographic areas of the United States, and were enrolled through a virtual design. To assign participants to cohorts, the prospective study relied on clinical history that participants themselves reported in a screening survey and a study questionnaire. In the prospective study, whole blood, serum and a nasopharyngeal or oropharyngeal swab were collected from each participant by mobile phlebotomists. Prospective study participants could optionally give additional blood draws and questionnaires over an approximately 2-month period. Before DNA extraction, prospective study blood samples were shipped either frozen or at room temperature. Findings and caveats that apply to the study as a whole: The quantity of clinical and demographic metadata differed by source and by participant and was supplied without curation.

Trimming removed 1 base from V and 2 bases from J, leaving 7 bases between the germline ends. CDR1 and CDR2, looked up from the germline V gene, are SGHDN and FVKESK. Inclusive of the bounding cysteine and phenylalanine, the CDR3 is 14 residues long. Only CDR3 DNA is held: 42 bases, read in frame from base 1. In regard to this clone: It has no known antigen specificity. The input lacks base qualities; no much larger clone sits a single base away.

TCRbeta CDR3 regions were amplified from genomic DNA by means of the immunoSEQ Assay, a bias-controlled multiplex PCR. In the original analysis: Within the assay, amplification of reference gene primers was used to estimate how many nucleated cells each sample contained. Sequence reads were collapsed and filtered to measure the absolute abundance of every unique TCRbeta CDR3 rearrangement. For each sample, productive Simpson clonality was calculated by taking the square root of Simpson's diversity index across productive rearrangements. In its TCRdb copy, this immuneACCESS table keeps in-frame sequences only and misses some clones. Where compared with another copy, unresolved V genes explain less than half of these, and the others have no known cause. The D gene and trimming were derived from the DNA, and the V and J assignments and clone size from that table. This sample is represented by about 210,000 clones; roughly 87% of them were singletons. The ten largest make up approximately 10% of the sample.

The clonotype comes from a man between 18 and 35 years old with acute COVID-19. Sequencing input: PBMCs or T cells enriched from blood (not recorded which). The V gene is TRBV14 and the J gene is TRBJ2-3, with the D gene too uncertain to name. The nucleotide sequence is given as TGTGCCAGCAGCCAAGCCAGGAACACAGATACGCAGTATTTT. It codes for CASSQARNTDTQYF.